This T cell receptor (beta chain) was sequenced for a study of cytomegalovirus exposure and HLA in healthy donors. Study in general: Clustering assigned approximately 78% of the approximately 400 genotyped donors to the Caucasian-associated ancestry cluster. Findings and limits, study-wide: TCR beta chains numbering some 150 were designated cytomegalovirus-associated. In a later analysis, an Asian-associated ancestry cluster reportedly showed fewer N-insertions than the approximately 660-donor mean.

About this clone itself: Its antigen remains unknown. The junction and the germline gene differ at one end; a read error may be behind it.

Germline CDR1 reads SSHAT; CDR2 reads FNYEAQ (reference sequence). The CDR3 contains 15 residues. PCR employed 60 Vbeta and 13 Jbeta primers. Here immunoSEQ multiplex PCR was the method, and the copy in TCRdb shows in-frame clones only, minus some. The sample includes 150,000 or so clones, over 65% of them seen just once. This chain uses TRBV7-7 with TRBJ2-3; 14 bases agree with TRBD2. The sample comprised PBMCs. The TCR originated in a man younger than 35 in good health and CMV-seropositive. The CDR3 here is CASSQGLAGVNTQYF. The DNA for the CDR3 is TGTGCTAGCAGCCAGGGACTAGCGGGGGTGAATACGCAGTATTTT.